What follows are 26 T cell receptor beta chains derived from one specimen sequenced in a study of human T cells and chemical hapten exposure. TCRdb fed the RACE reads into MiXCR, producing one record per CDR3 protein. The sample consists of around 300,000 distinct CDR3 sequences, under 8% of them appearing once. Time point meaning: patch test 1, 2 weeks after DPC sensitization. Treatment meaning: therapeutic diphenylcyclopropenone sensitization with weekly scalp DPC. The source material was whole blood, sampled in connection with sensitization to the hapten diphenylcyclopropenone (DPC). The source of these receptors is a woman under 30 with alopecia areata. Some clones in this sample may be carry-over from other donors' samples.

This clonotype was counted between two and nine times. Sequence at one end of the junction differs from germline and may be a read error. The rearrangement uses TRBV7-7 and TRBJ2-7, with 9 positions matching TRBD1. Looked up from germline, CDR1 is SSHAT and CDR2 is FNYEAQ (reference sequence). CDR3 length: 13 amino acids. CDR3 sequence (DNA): TGTGCTAGCAGCGCGGGACAGGGTCAAGAGCAGTACTTC. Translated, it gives CASSAGQGQEQYF.

The CDR3 is CASSLRGRQSNTEAFF. CDR3 nucleotide sequence: TGTGCCAGCAGCCTCAGAGGTAGGCAGTCTAACACTGAAGCTTTCTTT. The chain has TRBV14 and TRBJ1-1; D not certain. The CDR3 runs 16 residues. Trimming stripped 4 bases from V and 2 bases from J, with 17 bases between. Per the germline V gene, CDR1 is SGHDN and CDR2 is FVKESK.

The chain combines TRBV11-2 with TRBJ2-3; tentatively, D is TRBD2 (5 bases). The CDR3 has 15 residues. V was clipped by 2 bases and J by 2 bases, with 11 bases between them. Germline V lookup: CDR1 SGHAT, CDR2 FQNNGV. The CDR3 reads CASSLRGIATDTQYF. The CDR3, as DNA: TGTGCCAGCAGCTTACGGGGTATAGCCACAGATACGCAGTATTTT.

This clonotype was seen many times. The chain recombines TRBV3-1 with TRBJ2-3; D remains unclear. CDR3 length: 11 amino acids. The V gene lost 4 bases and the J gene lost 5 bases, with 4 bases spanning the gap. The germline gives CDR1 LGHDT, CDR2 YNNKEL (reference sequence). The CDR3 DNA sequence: TGTGCCAGCAGCCGGGGAGATACGCAGTATTTT. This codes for CASSRGDTQYF.

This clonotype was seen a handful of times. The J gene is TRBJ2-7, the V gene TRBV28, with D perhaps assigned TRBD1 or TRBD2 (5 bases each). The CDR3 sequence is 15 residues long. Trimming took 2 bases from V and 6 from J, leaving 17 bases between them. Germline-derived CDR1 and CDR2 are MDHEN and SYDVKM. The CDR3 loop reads CASSLIADDGGEQYF. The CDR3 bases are TGTGCCAGCAGTTTAATTGCCGATGATGGGGGCGAGCAGTACTTC.

The DNA for the CDR3 is TGTGCCAGCTCACCATCAGCTGGACCCCTCACTGAAGCTTTCTTT. It codes for CASSPSAGPLTEAFF. The chain is built from TRBV18 and TRBJ1-1, with D uncertain. Looked up from germline, CDR1 is KGHSH and CDR2 is LQKENI. The germline V and J ends were trimmed by 2 bases and 4 bases, with 14 bases remaining between them. This CDR3 has 15 residues.

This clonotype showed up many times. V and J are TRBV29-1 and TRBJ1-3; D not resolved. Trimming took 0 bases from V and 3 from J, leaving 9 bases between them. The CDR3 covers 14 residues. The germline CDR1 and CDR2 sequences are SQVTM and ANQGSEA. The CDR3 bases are TGCAGCGTTGAAGATGGCGGAAATGGAAACACCATATATTTT. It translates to CSVEDGGNGNTIYF.

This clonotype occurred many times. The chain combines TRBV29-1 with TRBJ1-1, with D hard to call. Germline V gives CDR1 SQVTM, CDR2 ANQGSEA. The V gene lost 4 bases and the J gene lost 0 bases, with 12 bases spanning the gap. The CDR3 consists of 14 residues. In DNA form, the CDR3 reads TGCAGCGTTGTTCGCGGCAGCTTGAACACTGAAGCTTTCTTT. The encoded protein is CSVVRGSLNTEAFF.

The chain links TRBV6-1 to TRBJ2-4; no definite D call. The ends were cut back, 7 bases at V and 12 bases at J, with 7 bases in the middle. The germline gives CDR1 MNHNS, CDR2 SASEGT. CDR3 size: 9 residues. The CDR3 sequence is CASMTHQYF. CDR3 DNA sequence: TGTGCCAGCATGACACATCAGTACTTC.

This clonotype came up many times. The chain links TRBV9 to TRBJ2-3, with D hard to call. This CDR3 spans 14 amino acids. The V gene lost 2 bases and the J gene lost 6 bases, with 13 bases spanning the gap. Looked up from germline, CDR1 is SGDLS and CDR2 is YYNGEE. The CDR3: CASSVGTTWDTQYF. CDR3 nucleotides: TGTGCCAGCAGCGTCGGAACCACATGGGATACGCAGTATTTT.

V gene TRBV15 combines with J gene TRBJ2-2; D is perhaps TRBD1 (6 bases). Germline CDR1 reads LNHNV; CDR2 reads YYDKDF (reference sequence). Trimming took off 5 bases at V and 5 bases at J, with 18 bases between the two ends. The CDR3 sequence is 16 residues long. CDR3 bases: TGTGCCACCAGCGGGTCCGACAGGAGGTGGACCGGGGAGCTGTTTTTT. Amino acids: CATSGSDRRWTGELFF.

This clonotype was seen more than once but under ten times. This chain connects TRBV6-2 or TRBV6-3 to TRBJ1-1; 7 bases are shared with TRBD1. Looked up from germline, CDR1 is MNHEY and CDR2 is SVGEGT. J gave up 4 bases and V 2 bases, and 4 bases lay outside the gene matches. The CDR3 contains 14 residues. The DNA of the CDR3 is TGTGCCAGCAGTTACGACAGGGCGGTCACTGAAGCTTTCTTT. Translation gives CASSYDRAVTEAFF.

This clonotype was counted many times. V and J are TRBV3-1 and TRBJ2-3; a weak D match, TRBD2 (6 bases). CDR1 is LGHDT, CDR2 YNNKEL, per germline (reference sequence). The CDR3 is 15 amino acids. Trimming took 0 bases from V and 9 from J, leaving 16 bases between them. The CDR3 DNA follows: TGTGCCAGCAGCCAAGATGCGGGAACGGTCAGAACGCAGTATTTT. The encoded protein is CASSQDAGTVRTQYF.

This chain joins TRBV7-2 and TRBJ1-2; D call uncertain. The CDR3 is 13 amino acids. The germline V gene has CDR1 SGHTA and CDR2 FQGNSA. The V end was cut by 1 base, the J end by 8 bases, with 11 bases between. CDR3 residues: CASSLVGQNGYTF. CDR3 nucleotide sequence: TGTGCCAGCAGCTTAGTTGGGCAGAACGGCTACACCTTC.

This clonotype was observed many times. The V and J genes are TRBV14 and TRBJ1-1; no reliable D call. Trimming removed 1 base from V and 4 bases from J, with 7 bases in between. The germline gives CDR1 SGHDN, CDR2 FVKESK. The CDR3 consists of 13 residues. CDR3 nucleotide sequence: TGTGCCAGCAGCCAAGGTGTGGCCACTGAAGCTTTCTTT. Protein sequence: CASSQGVATEAFF.

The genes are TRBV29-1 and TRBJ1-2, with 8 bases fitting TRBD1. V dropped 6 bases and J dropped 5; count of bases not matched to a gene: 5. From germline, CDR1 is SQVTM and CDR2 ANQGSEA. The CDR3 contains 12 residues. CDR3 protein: CSVGQAGYGYTF. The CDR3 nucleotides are TGCAGCGTGGGACAGGCGGGTTATGGCTACACCTTC.

The CDR3 is CSVSFSGGPNIQYF. In nucleotides, the CDR3 is TGCAGCGTTTCCTTTAGCGGGGGGCCGAACATTCAGTACTTC. V and J are TRBV29-1 and TRBJ2-4; 10 nucleotides match TRBD2. This CDR3 is built from 14 residues. Trimming removed 5 bases from V and 7 bases from J; junction bases left unmatched: 8. Germline loops: CDR1 SQVTM, CDR2 ANQGSEA. Together with reference TRBV29-1 and TRBJ2-4, the CDR3 gives the full variable domain: SAVISQKPSRDICQRGTSLTIQCQVDSQVTMMFWYRQQPGQSLTLIATANQGSEATYESGFVIDKFPISRPNLTFSTLTVSNMSPEDSSIYLCSVSFSGGPNIQYFGAGTRLSVL.

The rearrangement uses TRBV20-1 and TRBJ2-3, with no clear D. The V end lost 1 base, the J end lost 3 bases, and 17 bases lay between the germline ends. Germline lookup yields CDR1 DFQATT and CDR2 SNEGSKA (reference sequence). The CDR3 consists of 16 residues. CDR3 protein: CSARAIRKGTTDTQYF. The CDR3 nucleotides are TGCAGTGCTAGAGCAATTCGGAAAGGTACTACAGATACGCAGTATTTT.

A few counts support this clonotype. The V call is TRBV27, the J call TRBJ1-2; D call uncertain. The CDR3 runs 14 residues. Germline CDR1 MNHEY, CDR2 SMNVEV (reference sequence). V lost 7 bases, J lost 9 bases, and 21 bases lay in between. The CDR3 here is CASTPRPDLRRYTF. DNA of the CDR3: TGTGCCAGCACCCCCCGCCCCGACCTCCGACGCTACACCTTC.

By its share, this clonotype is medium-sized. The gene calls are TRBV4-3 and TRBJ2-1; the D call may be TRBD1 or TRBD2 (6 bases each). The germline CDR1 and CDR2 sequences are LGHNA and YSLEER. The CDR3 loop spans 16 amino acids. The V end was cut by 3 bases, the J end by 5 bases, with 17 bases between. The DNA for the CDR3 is TGCGCCAGCAGCCAGGAATGGGGGGCCGCCCACAATGAGCAGTTCTTC. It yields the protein CASSQEWGAAHNEQFF.

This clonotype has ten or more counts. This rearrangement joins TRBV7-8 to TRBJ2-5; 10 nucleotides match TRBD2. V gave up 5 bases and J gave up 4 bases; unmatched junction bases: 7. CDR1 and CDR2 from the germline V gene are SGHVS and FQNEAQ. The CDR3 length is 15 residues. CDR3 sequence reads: CASSISGGRIETQYF. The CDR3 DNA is TGTGCCAGCAGCATTAGCGGGGGGAGGATAGAGACCCAGTACTTC.

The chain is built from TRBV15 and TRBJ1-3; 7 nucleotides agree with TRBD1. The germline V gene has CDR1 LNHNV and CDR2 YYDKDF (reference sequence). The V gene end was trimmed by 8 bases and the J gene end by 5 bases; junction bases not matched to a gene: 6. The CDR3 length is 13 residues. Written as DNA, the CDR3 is TGTGCCACCCGAAACAGGGGAAGAAACACCATATATTTT. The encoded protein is CATRNRGRNTIYF.

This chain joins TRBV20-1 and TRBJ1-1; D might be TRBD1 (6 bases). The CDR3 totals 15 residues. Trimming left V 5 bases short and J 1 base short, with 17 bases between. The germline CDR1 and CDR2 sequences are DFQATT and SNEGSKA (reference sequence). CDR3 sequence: CSAPHHRVRNTEAFF. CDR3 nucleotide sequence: TGCAGTGCTCCCCATCACAGGGTGAGGAACACTGAAGCTTTCTTT.

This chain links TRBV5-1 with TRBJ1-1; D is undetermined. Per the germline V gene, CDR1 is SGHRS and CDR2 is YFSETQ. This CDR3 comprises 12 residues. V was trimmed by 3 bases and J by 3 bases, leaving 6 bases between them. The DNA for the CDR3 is TGCGCCAGCAGCTCAGTTGACACTGAAGCTTTCTTT. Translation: CASSSVDTEAFF. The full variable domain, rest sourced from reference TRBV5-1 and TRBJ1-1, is KAGVTQTPRYLIKTRGQQVTLSCSPISGHRSVSWYQQTPGQGLQFLFEYFSETQRNKGNFPGRFSGRQFSNSRSEMNVSTLELGDSALYLCASSSVDTEAFFGQGTRLTVV.

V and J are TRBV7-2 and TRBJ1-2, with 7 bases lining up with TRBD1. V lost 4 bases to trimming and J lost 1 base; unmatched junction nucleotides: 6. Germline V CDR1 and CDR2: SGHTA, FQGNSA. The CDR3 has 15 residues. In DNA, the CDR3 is TGTGCCAGCAGCTACGGACAGGCGGATAACTATGGCTACACCTTC. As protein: CASSYGQADNYGYTF.

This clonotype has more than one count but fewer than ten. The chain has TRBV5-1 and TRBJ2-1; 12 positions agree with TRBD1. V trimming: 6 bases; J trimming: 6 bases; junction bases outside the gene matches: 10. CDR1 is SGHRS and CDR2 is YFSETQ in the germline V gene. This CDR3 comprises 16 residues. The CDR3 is CASNDGTGGFVNEQFF. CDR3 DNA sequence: TGCGCCAGCAATGACGGGACAGGGGGCTTTGTCAATGAGCAGTTCTTC.